This entry lists 21 T cell receptor beta chains sequenced from one sample in a study of blood T cell repertoires in COVID-19 (dated by TCRdb to 2018 to 2021). Library creation used the immunoSEQ multiplex PCR assay. Drawn from immuneACCESS, this table holds only the in-frame rearrangements with V and J called that TCRdb kept. Clones are partly lost; checked studies trace under half to an unresolved V gene and leave the rest unexplained. This sample holds roughly 110,000 clones; approximately 90% were observed only once. The ten biggest clones cover under 6% of the sample. Sequencing was done on a sample of peripheral blood. The origin of the receptors is a woman between 45 and 60 years old with acute or convalescent COVID-19.

The V and J genes are TRBV9 and TRBJ2-3; possibly TRBD1 for D (6 bases). The germline V gene has CDR1 SGDLS and CDR2 YYNGEE. The germline V and J ends were trimmed by 4 bases and 0 bases, with 12 bases remaining between them. This CDR3 is 15 amino acids long. The CDR3 spells CASSLRQASTDTQYF. DNA for the CDR3: TGTGCCAGCAGCCTTAGACAGGCTAGCACAGATACGCAGTATTTT.

This clone was recorded once. The rearrangement links TRBV20-1 to TRBJ1-1; D call uncertain. Trimming stripped 3 bases from V and 1 base from J, with 12 bases between. The CDR3 spans 14 residues. Germline V gene lookup returns CDR1 DFQATT and CDR2 SNEGSKA (reference sequence). The DNA of the CDR3 is TGCAGTGCTAGTACGATGGCCCAGAACACTGAAGCTTTCTTT. Translated: CSASTMAQNTEAFF.

This chain uses TRBV2 with TRBJ1-4; no definite D call. Germline CDR1 and CDR2: SNHLY and FYNNEI. The CDR3 covers 15 residues. Trimming took 7 bases from V and 6 from J, leaving 18 bases between them. DNA of the CDR3: TGTGCCAGCACTTCACCGGGCCGGGGAGATGAAAAACTGTTTTTT. It codes for CASTSPGRGDEKLFF.

The rearrangement links TRBV19 to TRBJ2-7, with D tentatively TRBD2 (6 bases). The CDR3 extends over 14 amino acids. Germline lookup yields CDR1 LNHDA and CDR2 SQIVND (reference sequence). V gave up 3 bases and J gave up 5 bases, with 14 bases separating them. The CDR3 DNA reads as TGTGCCAGTAGTATGGGGGAAGGACTAAACGAGCAGTACTTC. This sequence encodes CASSMGEGLNEQYF.

The chain couples TRBV4-3 to TRBJ2-1; 9 bases are a match to TRBD2. The CDR3 has 17 residues. V gave up 0 bases and J gave up 2 bases; unmatched junction bases: 5. Germline V gene data show CDR1 as LGHNA and CDR2 as YSLEER. CDR3: CASSQDSAGGTYNEQFF. The CDR3 bases are TGCGCCAGCAGCCAAGATTCGGCGGGAGGGACCTACAATGAGCAGTTCTTC.

This chain joins TRBV7-2 and TRBJ1-5; tentatively, D is TRBD1 (6 bases). The CDR3 is 13 residues long. Germline loops: CDR1 SGHTA, CDR2 FQGNSA. Trimming left V 3 bases short and J 4 bases short, with 7 bases between. CDR3 sequence: CASSFGTNQPQHF. CDR3 DNA sequence: TGTGCCAGCAGCTTCGGGACAAATCAGCCCCAGCATTTT.

This chain connects TRBV7-2 to TRBJ2-1, with TRBD1 matching 8 bases. The CDR3 extends over 12 amino acids. V was clipped by 5 bases and J by 12 bases; unmatched bases: 6. Germline CDR1 is SGHTA and CDR2 is FQGNSA. CDR3 sequence reads: CASSLSGTGQFF. Here the CDR3 DNA reads TGTGCCAGCAGCCTATCCGGGACAGGGCAGTTCTTC. The variable domain in full, with the rest retrieved from reference TRBV7-2 and TRBJ2-1, is GAGVSQSPSNKVTEKGKDVELRCDPISGHTALYWYRQSLGQGLEFLIYFQGNSAPDKSGLPSDRFSAERTGGSVSTLTIQRTQQEDSAVYLCASSLSGTGQFFGPGTRLTVL.

The rearrangement uses TRBV11-2 and TRBJ2-1; 10 nucleotides align to TRBD2. The ends lost 1 base at V and 6 bases at J; junction bases unmatched: 6. This CDR3 has 16 amino acids. Germline V gives CDR1 SGHAT, CDR2 FQNNGV. CDR3 loop: CASSLARTSGTNEQFF. CDR3 nucleotide sequence: TGTGCCAGCAGCTTAGCTCGGACTAGCGGTACCAATGAGCAGTTCTTC.

The genes are TRBV2 and TRBJ2-7; no reliable D call. V gave up 2 bases and J gave up 5 bases, with 16 bases separating them. In germline, CDR1 is SNHLY, CDR2 FYNNEI. The CDR3 runs to 15 residues. The CDR3 loop reads CASSESGLLKNEQYF. CDR3 coding DNA: TGTGCCAGCAGTGAAAGTGGTCTCCTAAAGAACGAGCAGTACTTC. Drawing the rest from reference TRBV2 and TRBJ2-7, the complete variable domain is EPEVTQTPSHQVTQMGQEVILRCVPISNHLYFYWYRQILGQKVEFLVSFYNNEISEKSEIFDDQFSVERPDGSNFTLKIRSTKLEDSAMYFCASSESGLLKNEQYFGPGTRLTVT.

In its sample, this clone was seen a few times. This chain links TRBV13 with TRBJ1-2; no firm D call. Trimming removed 5 bases at V and 5 bases at J, with 9 bases between. Germline V gives CDR1 PRHDT, CDR2 FYEKMQ (reference sequence). There are 12 residues in the CDR3. In DNA, the CDR3 is TGTGCCAGCAGCCGCGGGATTTATGGCTACACCTTC. It specifies CASSRGIYGYTF. Drawing the rest from reference TRBV13 and TRBJ1-2, the complete variable domain is AAGVIQSPRHLIKEKRETATLKCYPIPRHDTVYWYQQGPGQDPQFLISFYEKMQSDKGSIPDRFSAQQFSDYHSELNMSSLELGDSALYFCASSRGIYGYTFGSGTRLTVV.

This rearrangement joins TRBV27 to TRBJ2-1, with TRBD1 matching 8 bases. Per the germline V gene, CDR1 is MNHEY and CDR2 is SMNVEV (reference sequence). The junction had 19 bases not matched to a gene; V was cut back by 8 bases and J by 1 base. This CDR3 contains 19 residues. DNA for the CDR3: TGTGCCAGCTTTGACCTGGACAGGGAAGATTACTTATCCTACAATGAGCAGTTCTTC. Translated: CASFDLDREDYLSYNEQFF.

V and J are TRBV7-8 and TRBJ2-4; TRBD1 matches 7 bases. Germline CDR1 is SGHVS and CDR2 is FQNEAQ. Trimming removed 5 bases from V and 0 bases from J; junction bases left unmatched: 10. This CDR3 is built from 17 residues. As DNA, the CDR3 is TGTGCCAGCAGCACGTATCAGGGGGAACTAGCCAAAAACATTCAGTACTTC. Its protein product is CASSTYQGELAKNIQYF.

J is TRBJ2-5 and V is TRBV30, with D possibly TRBD2 on 7 matching bases. Per the germline V gene, CDR1 is GTSNPN and CDR2 is SVGIG (reference sequence). V was pared by 0 bases and J by 6 bases, with 14 bases between. The CDR3 covers 14 residues. CDR3 sequence reads: CAWSVRGGMKTQYF. CDR3 coding DNA: TGTGCCTGGAGTGTAAGGGGGGGGATGAAGACCCAGTACTTC.

The chain is built from TRBV6-5 and TRBJ1-6; D not resolved. This CDR3 has 13 residues. Germline CDR1 and CDR2: MNHEY and SVGAGI. V lost 7 bases and J lost 11, with 15 bases in between. CDR3 residues: CASKPGVTTPLHF. Here the CDR3 DNA reads TGTGCCAGCAAACCCGGGGTAACGACACCCCTCCACTTT.

The genes are TRBV10-3 and TRBJ2-7, with D possibly matching TRBD1 (5 bases). The CDR3 length is 15 residues. CDR1 and CDR2 from the germline V gene are ENHRY and SYGVKD. V was trimmed by 3 bases and J by 3 bases, leaving 15 bases between them. As DNA, the CDR3 is TGTGCCATCAGTGATCAGGACACTTACGACTACGAGCAGTACTTC. Protein product: CAISDQDTYDYEQYF.

This clone turned up a few times. The chain employs TRBV12-5 and TRBJ1-1; 8 bases agree with TRBD1. The ends lost 7 bases at V and 7 bases at J; junction bases unmatched: 20. The CDR3 is 17 residues long. Germline lookup yields CDR1 LGHNT and CDR2 FRNRAP. CDR3 loop: CASAPGAGGGLINEAFF. As DNA, the CDR3 is TGTGCTAGTGCCCCTGGGGCAGGGGGCGGCCTCATAAATGAAGCTTTCTTT.

The J gene is TRBJ1-2, the V gene TRBV11-2, with a possible D match to TRBD1 (6 bases). V was cut by 5 bases and J by 4 bases, with 14 bases left in between. Looked up from germline, CDR1 is SGHAT and CDR2 is FQNNGV. The CDR3 sequence is 14 residues long. The CDR3 spells CASSPGVSGYGYTF. In DNA form, the CDR3 reads TGTGCCAGCAGCCCAGGGGTTTCCGGCTATGGCTACACCTTC.

The chain combines TRBV7-8 with TRBJ2-5; 7 nucleotides line up with TRBD2. Trimming took 8 bases from V and 3 from J; bases not matched to a gene: 9. The CDR3 covers 14 residues. Germline CDR1 and CDR2: SGHVS and FQNEAQ. In DNA, the CDR3 is TGTGCCAGCTTGTTTACGGGGGGAGAAGAGACCCAGTACTTC. As protein: CASLFTGGEETQYF.

V gene TRBV6-5 combines with J gene TRBJ2-1, with 13 positions matching TRBD2. This CDR3 contains 15 residues. Trimming removed 5 bases from V and 8 bases from J; junction bases left unmatched: 6. The V gene's germline CDR1 is MNHEY and CDR2 SVGAGI. The CDR3 spells CASSPGLAGPDEQFF. The CDR3 nucleotides read TGTGCCAGCAGTCCGGGACTAGCGGGACCGGATGAGCAGTTCTTC.

The chain uses TRBV18 and TRBJ1-3; D is possibly TRBD1 (6 bases). The V gene lost 3 bases and the J gene lost 4 bases, with 13 bases spanning the gap. The germline gives CDR1 KGHSH, CDR2 LQKENI. This CDR3 has 15 amino acids. The CDR3 DNA reads as TGTGCCAGCTCACCGGACAGCCTGAGAGGAAACACCATATATTTT. Protein product: CASSPDSLRGNTIYF.

This chain uses TRBV28 with TRBJ1-6; D unresolved. CDR1 is MDHEN, CDR2 SYDVKM, per germline. The CDR3 is 12 residues long. The ends were cut back, 4 bases at V and 8 bases at J, with 6 bases in the middle. The CDR3, as DNA: TGTGCCAGCAGTTCCCGTCATTCACCCCTCCACTTT. Its protein product is CASSSRHSPLHF.